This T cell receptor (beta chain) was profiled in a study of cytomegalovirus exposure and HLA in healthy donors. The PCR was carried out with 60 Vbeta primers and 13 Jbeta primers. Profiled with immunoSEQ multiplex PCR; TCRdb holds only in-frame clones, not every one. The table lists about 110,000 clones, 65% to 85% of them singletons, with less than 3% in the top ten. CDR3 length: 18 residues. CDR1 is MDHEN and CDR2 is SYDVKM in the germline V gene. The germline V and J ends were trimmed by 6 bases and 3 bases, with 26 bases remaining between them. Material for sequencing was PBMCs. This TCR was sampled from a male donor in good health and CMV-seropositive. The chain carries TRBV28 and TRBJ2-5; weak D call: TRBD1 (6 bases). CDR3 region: CASSRYRDTPLGKETQYF. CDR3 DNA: TGTGCCAGCAGCCGCTACCGGGACACTCCCCTAGGGAAAGAGACCCAGTACTTC.